These 17 T cell receptor beta chains share one sample of origin, sequenced in a study of blood T cell repertoires in COVID-19. Assay: immunoSEQ multiplex PCR; the TCRdb copy retains only in-frame clones and omits some. The data contain roughly 250,000 clones, around nine tenths of them singletons. Material: peripheral blood. The receptors were gathered from a woman aged 40 to 50 who had recovered from COVID-19.

This chain joins TRBV24-1 and TRBJ1-5; 8 bases agree with TRBD1. The CDR3 contains 16 residues. V was clipped by 5 bases and J by 6 bases; unmatched bases: 11. Per the germline V gene, CDR1 is KGHDR and CDR2 is SFDVKD. The CDR3 reads CATSAPETGEGQPQHF. The CDR3 DNA reads TGTGCCACCAGTGCTCCGGAGACAGGGGAGGGTCAGCCCCAGCATTTT.

The J gene is TRBJ1-2, the V gene TRBV14, with 8 bases that match TRBD1. The ends lost 4 bases at V and 8 bases at J; junction bases unmatched: 12. Germline assignment: CDR1 SGHDN and CDR2 FVKESK. The length of the CDR3 is 15 residues. CDR3 coding DNA: TGTGCCAGCAGCCGGGACAGGTCCCCCGGGGGAGGCTACACCTTC. Protein: CASSRDRSPGGGYTF.

The chain is built from TRBV6-2 or TRBV6-3 and TRBJ1-2, with 9 bases matching TRBD1. J was trimmed by 2 bases and V by 6 bases; bases with no gene match: 7. The CDR3 has 15 amino acids. Looked up from germline, CDR1 is MNHEY and CDR2 is SVGEGT. The CDR3 is CASSRNRGPNYGYTF. The CDR3 DNA sequence: TGTGCCAGCAGCCGCAACAGGGGGCCGAACTATGGCTACACCTTC.

V gene TRBV6-4 combines with J gene TRBJ2-3; 12 bases match TRBD2. The CDR3 is 16 residues long. V shed 0 bases, J shed 5 bases, and the junction held 3 bases outside the gene matches. Per germline, CDR1 MRHNA and CDR2 SNTAGT. This chain's CDR3 is CASSDSLAGGQDTQYF. CDR3 in DNA: TGTGCCAGCAGTGACTCACTAGCGGGGGGTCAAGATACGCAGTATTTT.

The DNA of the CDR3 is TGTGCCAGCAGCTTAACCCCGGGGACTAGGCAGAGAAGAGATACGCAGTATTTT. As protein: CASSLTPGTRQRRDTQYF. This rearrangement joins TRBV7-3 to TRBJ2-3, with 8 bases lining up with TRBD2. The germline V gene has CDR1 SGHTA and CDR2 FQGTGA. The CDR3 length is 18 residues. The ends lost 0 bases at V and 5 bases at J; junction bases unmatched: 13. Full variable domain (remainder filled in from reference TRBV7-3 and TRBJ2-3): GAGVSQTPSNKVTEKGKYVELRCDPISGHTALYWYRQSLGQGPEFLIYFQGTGAADDSGLPNDRFFAVRPEGSVSTLKIQRTERGDSAVYLCASSLTPGTRQRRDTQYFGPGTRLTVL.

CDR3 loop: CASSQDRQIIAKNIQYF. CDR3 nucleotides: TGCGCCAGCAGCCAAGATCGACAGATCATAGCCAAAAACATTCAGTACTTC. The V call is TRBV4-3, the J call TRBJ2-4; weak D call: TRBD1 (5 bases). This CDR3 region has 17 residues. The V and J ends lost 0 bases and 0 bases respectively, with 12 bases between them. CDR1 is LGHNA and CDR2 is YSLEER in the germline V gene.

The J gene is TRBJ2-7, the V gene TRBV5-4; TRBD1 matches at 8 bases. Germline V lookup: CDR1 SGHNT, CDR2 YYREEE (reference sequence). The CDR3 runs 13 residues. The V gene end was trimmed by 3 bases and the J gene end by 3 bases; junction bases not matched to a gene: 2. In DNA, the CDR3 is TGTGCCAGCAGCTGGACAGGGTTCTACGAGCAGTACTTC. This gives the protein CASSWTGFYEQYF.

The V call is TRBV6-5, the J call TRBJ2-7; 9 bases map to TRBD1. The trim removed 6 bases at V and 6 bases at J, leaving 9 bases unmatched. The length of the CDR3 is 14 residues. The V gene's germline CDR1 is MNHEY and CDR2 SVGAGI. The CDR3 spells CASSLDRGKAEQYF. The CDR3 DNA sequence: TGTGCCAGCAGCCTCGACAGGGGGAAGGCCGAGCAGTACTTC.

The chain recombines TRBV12-3 or TRBV12-4 with TRBJ1-4; D uncertain. This CDR3 is 13 amino acids long. V dropped 3 bases and J dropped 7 bases, with 9 bases sitting between them. The CDR3 region is CASSLSGGEKLFF. The CDR3 region has the DNA TGTGCCAGCAGTTTGTCAGGAGGTGAAAAACTGTTTTTT.

The chain links TRBV18 to TRBJ2-5, with 7 bases identical to TRBD2. The CDR3 is 13 residues long. From germline, CDR1 is KGHSH and CDR2 LQKENI. The ends lost 4 bases at V and 4 bases at J; junction bases unmatched: 3. CDR3 sequence (DNA): TGTGCCAGCTCACTGGGACTATCAGAGACCCAGTACTTC. Its translation is CASSLGLSETQYF.

The chain joins TRBV4-3 to TRBJ2-7, with TRBD2 matching 8 bases. In germline, CDR1 is LGHNA, CDR2 YSLEER. After removal of 0 bases from V and 0 bases from J, the junction contained 7 bases not matched to a gene. The CDR3 spans 17 residues. The CDR3 region has the DNA TGCGCCAGCAGCCAAGATTCCGCGGGGGGCAGCTCCTACGAGCAGTACTTC. Translating it yields CASSQDSAGGSSYEQYF.

The rearrangement uses TRBV2 and TRBJ1-2, with D maybe TRBD1 (6 bases). Germline assignment: CDR1 SNHLY and CDR2 FYNNEI. This CDR3 spans 14 amino acids. With 7 bases removed from V and 0 bases from J, the gap between germline ends came to 12 bases. Here the CDR3 reads CASTPRTANYGYTF. The CDR3 nucleotides read TGTGCCAGCACCCCAAGGACAGCTAACTATGGCTACACCTTC.

This clone came up a few times. The rearrangement joins TRBV18 to TRBJ2-1; 9 positions agree with TRBD1. The CDR3 has 16 residues. Germline lookup yields CDR1 KGHSH and CDR2 LQKENI. Trimming took 3 bases from V and 6 from J; bases not matched to a gene: 9. CDR3 region: CASSPPTGGLSNEQFF. DNA of the CDR3: TGTGCCAGCTCACCTCCTACAGGGGGCTTGAGCAATGAGCAGTTCTTC. Together with reference TRBV18 and TRBJ2-1, the CDR3 gives the full variable domain: NAGVMQNPRHLVRRRGQEARLRCSPMKGHSHVYWYRQLPEEGLKFMVYLQKENIIDESGMPKERFSAEFPKEGPSILRIQQVVRGDSAAYFCASSPPTGGLSNEQFFGPGTRLTVL.

The chain couples TRBV19 to TRBJ2-1; 8 bases are a match to TRBD1. This CDR3 spans 12 amino acids. Germline V gene lookup returns CDR1 LNHDA and CDR2 SQIVND (reference sequence). V lost 1 base and J lost 15; bases outside the gene matches: 5. The CDR3 protein is CASSIGRGPWFF. CDR3 sequence (DNA): TGTGCCAGTAGTATAGGCAGGGGGCCGTGGTTCTTC.

The rearrangement links TRBV7-8 to TRBJ2-7, with 16 bases that match TRBD2. After removal of 5 bases from V and 3 bases from J, the junction contained 13 bases not matched to a gene. The germline V gene encodes CDR1 SGHVS and CDR2 FQNEAQ. CDR3 length: 19 amino acids. The CDR3 region has the DNA TGTGCCAGCAGCCCCCGGACCGGGACTAGCGGGAGGGCGCGCTACGAGCAGTACTTC. Amino acids: CASSPRTGTSGRARYEQYF.

The J gene is TRBJ1-2, the V gene TRBV4-3; TRBD1 aligns across 8 bases. This CDR3 is 15 amino acids long. Losses at the gene ends were 4 bases for V and 4 bases for J; bases not matched to a gene: 8. CDR1 and CDR2 (germline): LGHNA, YSLEER. CDR3 DNA sequence: TGCGCCAGCAGCCCGACAGGGGAAGGAGTCTATGGCTACACCTTC. It specifies CASSPTGEGVYGYTF.

As to this clone: In the same sample, other DNA sequences code for this CDR3. The V and J genes are TRBV4-3 and TRBJ2-2; D might be TRBD1 (5 bases). CDR3 length equals 14 residues. Germline assignment: CDR1 LGHNA and CDR2 YSLEER. With 0 bases removed from V and 5 bases from J, the gap between germline ends came to 7 bases. CDR3 sequence: CASSQDRATGELFF. Written as DNA, the CDR3 is TGCGCCAGCAGCCAAGACAGGGCAACCGGGGAGCTGTTTTTT.